This TCR beta chain is from a study of cytomegalovirus exposure and HLA in healthy donors. The overall study: Assignment to the Caucasian-associated ancestry cluster applied to over 70% of the approximately 370 genotyped donors.

Findings and limits, study-wide: Published work reported that the classifier diagnosed cytomegalovirus status with high specificity and sensitivity. TCR beta chains numbering more than 150 were designated cytomegalovirus-associated.

Remarks on this clone: Its antigen remains unidentified.

Primers for the PCR totalled 60 Vbeta and 13 Jbeta. TCRdb's table, derived via immunoSEQ multiplex PCR, lists solely in-frame clones and lacks some. The sample shows roughly 130,000 clones, approximately 80% of them seen only once. Sequenced sample: PBMCs. This clonotype originated in a man in his thirties or forties in good health and CMV-seronegative.

The CDR3 is CASSAGDSPSYEQYF. The CDR3, as DNA: TGTGCCAGCAGCGCCGGGGATTCCCCTTCCTACGAGCAGTACTTC. The V gene is TRBV9, the J gene TRBJ2-7; tentatively, D is TRBD2 (5 bases). CDR1 and CDR2 (germline): SGDLS, YYNGEE. CDR3 length: 15 amino acids. Trimming took off 3 bases at V and 1 base at J, with 14 bases between the two ends.